This T cell receptor (beta chain) was captured by sequencing in a study of shared clonotypes between healthy human individuals. Study-level results: Generally, naive subsets came out with larger estimated richness than memory subsets.

V trimming: 4 bases; J trimming: 2 bases; junction bases outside the gene matches: 4. This CDR3 contains 14 residues. Per the germline V gene, CDR1 is KGHSH and CDR2 is LQKENI. Positive CCR7 selection of CD45RO-negative cells yielded the naive CD8 cells, and terminally differentiated effector memory CD45RA+ cells were excluded. Only in-frame clones appear in the TCRdb table, and some are missing; sequencing was by immunoSEQ multiplex PCR. The data hold some 580,000 clones, with roughly 98% observed a single time. Concerning this clone itself: Antigen: not known.

The TCR comes from a man aged 25 to 40 in good health. The gene calls are TRBV18 and TRBJ2-7; 8 nucleotides agree with TRBD1. The source material was naive CD8+ T cells sorted from blood. The CDR3 DNA reads as TGTGCCAGCTCACTGACAGGGGATACCTACGAGCAGTACTTC. Translated: CASSLTGDTYEQYF. Variable domain in full (rest from reference TRBV18 and TRBJ2-7): NAGVMQNPRHLVRRRGQEARLRCSPMKGHSHVYWYRQLPEEGLKFMVYLQKENIIDESGMPKERFSAEFPKEGPSILRIQQVVRGDSAAYFCASSLTGDTYEQYFGPGTRLTVT.